This passage covers 20 T cell receptor beta chains from one sample sequenced in a study of cytomegalovirus exposure and HLA in healthy donors. Both 60 Vbeta primers and 13 Jbeta primers went into the PCR. Method: immunoSEQ multiplex PCR; TCRdb's copy keeps in-frame clones and lacks some. The sample shows about 190,000 clones, 70% to 80% of them seen only once. The material sequenced was PBMCs. The receptors were sampled from a woman aged 45-65 years in good health and CMV-seronegative.

J is TRBJ2-5 and V is TRBV6-6; the match to TRBD1 covers 8 bases. V lost 6 bases and J lost 2; bases outside the gene matches: 8. The germline V gene has CDR1 MNHNY and CDR2 SVGAGI (reference sequence). This CDR3 region has 15 residues. This CDR3 is CASRTWTGWQETQYF. CDR3 bases: TGTGCCAGCAGGACTTGGACAGGGTGGCAAGAGACCCAGTACTTC.

The sample holds a few counts of this clone. The chain couples TRBV5-1 to TRBJ1-6; 7 bases line up with TRBD1. Germline V CDR1 and CDR2: SGHRS, YFSETQ. The CDR3 has 14 residues. Unmatched junction bases numbered 4, after V lost 0 bases and J lost 10 bases. CDR3 bases: TGCGCCAGCAGCTTGGAAGGGGGCGGATCACCCCTCCACTTT. This translates into CASSLEGGGSPLHF.

The CDR3 is CASSEAETGGTEAFF. Written as DNA, the CDR3 is TGTGCCAGCAGTGAAGCGGAGACAGGGGGGACTGAAGCTTTCTTT. V and J are TRBV6-1 and TRBJ1-1, with 9 bases that match TRBD1. CDR3 length equals 15 residues. Germline CDR1 reads MNHNS; CDR2 reads SASEGT. V was pared by 0 bases and J by 5 bases, with 4 bases of the junction left unmatched.

The sample holds one count of this clone. V and J are TRBV6-6 and TRBJ1-1; tentative D call: TRBD1 (5 bases). V was trimmed by 5 bases and J by 5 bases, leaving 15 bases between them. Looked up from germline, CDR1 is MNHNY and CDR2 is SVGAGI (reference sequence). CDR3 size: 14 residues. The CDR3 is CASSPGGGRTEAFF. The CDR3 DNA follows: TGTGCCAGCAGTCCGGGGGGGGGACGGACTGAAGCTTTCTTT.

The chain recombines TRBV7-2 with TRBJ1-2; D not certain. This CDR3 comprises 16 residues. The V gene lost 1 base and the J gene lost 4 bases, with 16 bases spanning the gap. Germline V gives CDR1 SGHTA, CDR2 FQGNSA. CDR3 coding DNA: TGTGCCAGCAGCTTAGGAGGCGTCCAGTGGATCTATGGCTACACCTTC. It is translated as CASSLGGVQWIYGYTF.

The chain recombines TRBV29-1 with TRBJ2-7; 9 bases agree with TRBD1. CDR3 length: 13 amino acids. Germline CDR1 SQVTM, CDR2 ANQGSEA. J gave up 5 bases and V 1 base, and 3 bases lay outside the gene matches. Written as DNA, the CDR3 is TGCAGCGTTGAAGGGACAGGGGTCCACGAGCAGTACTTC. Translation: CSVEGTGVHEQYF.

The genes are TRBV15 and TRBJ1-1; 7 bases map to TRBD1. J lost 6 bases, V lost 1 base, and 5 bases had no gene match. CDR1 and CDR2 (germline): LNHNV, YYDKDF (reference sequence). This CDR3 region has 14 residues. The CDR3 here is CATSRGQGFAEAFF. The CDR3 coding sequence is TGTGCCACCAGCAGAGGACAGGGATTCGCTGAAGCTTTCTTT.

In its sample, this clone was seen a few times. The chain joins TRBV6-5 to TRBJ2-5, with D tentatively TRBD1 (6 bases). V was trimmed by 6 bases and J by 0 bases, leaving 11 bases between them. This CDR3 is built from 14 residues. Germline V CDR1 and CDR2: MNHEY, SVGAGI. The CDR3 region is CASSPTGNQETQYF. The CDR3 region has the DNA TGTGCCAGCAGCCCCACAGGGAACCAAGAGACCCAGTACTTC.

This rearrangement joins TRBV11-1 to TRBJ1-1; D may be TRBD1 (5 bases). The V gene's germline CDR1 is SGHAT and CDR2 FQDESV (reference sequence). The CDR3 length is 14 residues. Trimming stripped 5 bases from V and 2 bases from J, with 12 bases between. CDR3 sequence (DNA): TGTGCCAGCAGCCAAGACAGTTTAAACACTGAAGCTTTCTTT. It translates to CASSQDSLNTEAFF.

The DNA of the CDR3 is TGCGCCAGCAGCGTAGGATCCGGGGTTGGGTACGAGCAGTACTTC. It is translated as CASSVGSGVGYEQYF. J is TRBJ2-7 and V is TRBV5-1, with TRBD2 as a possible D gene (5 bases). This CDR3 region has 15 residues. Germline CDR1 is SGHRS and CDR2 is YFSETQ. V dropped 4 bases and J dropped 4 bases, with 18 bases sitting between them.

The J gene is TRBJ1-5, the V gene TRBV7-8; D is unclear. From germline, CDR1 is SGHVS and CDR2 FQNEAQ. The CDR3 covers 14 residues. The germline V and J ends were trimmed by 5 bases and 0 bases, with 8 bases remaining between them. CDR3 amino acids: CASSHSYSNQPQHF. In DNA form, the CDR3 reads TGTGCCAGCAGCCACTCTTATAGCAATCAGCCCCAGCATTTT.

The chain is built from TRBV6-6 and TRBJ1-2; TRBD1 aligns across 8 bases. This CDR3 has 12 residues. The germline V gene encodes CDR1 MNHNY and CDR2 SVGAGI (reference sequence). The ends lost 6 bases at V and 5 bases at J; junction bases unmatched: 2. Written as DNA, the CDR3 is TGTGCCAGCAGAACAGGGGGATATGGCTACACCTTC. Its translation: CASRTGGYGYTF.

The gene calls are TRBV5-1 and TRBJ1-1; D is undetermined. V lost 4 bases, J lost 11 bases, and 12 bases lay in between. Germline V gene data show CDR1 as SGHRS and CDR2 as YFSETQ. CDR3 size: 11 residues. The CDR3 sequence: CASSHEEIAFF. In nucleotides, the CDR3 is TGCGCCAGCAGCCATGAGGAAATCGCTTTCTTT.

The chain recombines TRBV27 with TRBJ2-5; possible D gene TRBD1, 6 bases. Looked up from germline, CDR1 is MNHEY and CDR2 is SMNVEV (reference sequence). V shed 2 bases and J shed 4 bases, with 8 bases lying between them. The CDR3 consists of 13 residues. In nucleotides, the CDR3 is TGTGCCAGCAGTTTACGGACAGCAGAGACCCAGTACTTC. Its protein product is CASSLRTAETQYF.

J is TRBJ2-1 and V is TRBV28; TRBD1 matches at 8 bases. This CDR3 spans 14 amino acids. CDR1 and CDR2 (germline): MDHEN, SYDVKM. V was pared by 9 bases and J by 3 bases, with 7 bases of the junction left unmatched. CDR3 in amino acids: CASLGTGSYNEQFF. The CDR3, as DNA: TGTGCCAGTTTAGGGACAGGTAGCTACAATGAGCAGTTCTTC.

The chain is built from TRBV5-1 and TRBJ1-6, with 8 bases matching TRBD1. Looked up from germline, CDR1 is SGHRS and CDR2 is YFSETQ. J lost 8 bases, V lost 0 bases, and 7 bases had no gene match. The CDR3 length is 16 residues. Here the CDR3 reads CASSLAPTGADSPLHF. For the CDR3, the DNA is TGCGCCAGCAGCTTGGCCCCGACAGGGGCGGATTCACCCCTCCACTTT.

DNA for the CDR3: TGCGCCAGCAGCCAAGATTCGGTTAGTGTGCAGGACTCCAATTCACCCCTCCACTTT. This encodes CASSQDSVSVQDSNSPLHF. This rearrangement joins TRBV4-3 to TRBJ1-6; D not certain. This CDR3 region has 19 residues. The V gene lost 0 bases and the J gene lost 7 bases, with 22 bases spanning the gap. Germline values: CDR1 LGHNA, CDR2 YSLEER.

The chain carries TRBV6-5 and TRBJ1-2; no reliable D call. The germline gives CDR1 MNHEY, CDR2 SVGAGI. This CDR3 has 16 residues. With 3 bases removed from V and 1 base from J, the gap between germline ends came to 15 bases. The CDR3 region is CASSYLSGSNNYGYTF. CDR3 in DNA: TGTGCCAGCAGTTATCTATCGGGGTCTAATAACTATGGCTACACCTTC.

CDR3: CASSAPGGENTQYF. CDR3 DNA: TGTGCCAGCAGTGCCCCAGGGGGAGAGAATACGCAGTATTTT. The chain combines TRBV6-1 with TRBJ2-3, with 7 nucleotides matching TRBD1. The CDR3 extends over 14 amino acids. Per the germline V gene, CDR1 is MNHNS and CDR2 is SASEGT. Trimming took 4 bases from V and 7 from J; bases not matched to a gene: 8.

The V call is TRBV5-1, the J call TRBJ2-2; no reliable D call. The V and J ends lost 1 base and 4 bases respectively, with 14 bases between them. The V gene's germline CDR1 is SGHRS and CDR2 YFSETQ. This CDR3 has 16 amino acids. CDR3: CASSLTQSYSTGELFF. CDR3 sequence (DNA): TGCGCCAGCAGCTTGACGCAATCCTACTCCACCGGGGAGCTGTTTTTT.